The 14 T cell receptor beta chains below were found in one sample sequenced in a study of T cells in Graves' hyperthyroidism and ophthalmopathy. The investigators amplified TCR beta CDR3 regions from RNA transcripts. In the first-round RT-PCR of the TCR CDR3, the HTBI primer set was used. TCRdb used MiXCR to reprocess the multiplex PCR reads, holding one entry per CDR3 protein. The sample lists 300,000 to 500,000 distinct CDR3 sequences, more than 13% seen once, with 25% to 30% in the top ten. The sample consisted of blood. These receptors were collected from a man aged 45 to 65 with Graves' ophthalmopathy.

This clonotype has a count of ten or more. The chain combines TRBV2 with TRBJ2-2, with TRBD2 matching over 8 bases. The CDR3 is 16 residues long. Trimming removed 8 bases from V and 4 bases from J; junction bases left unmatched: 12. Germline values: CDR1 SNHLY, CDR2 FYNNEI. CDR3 loop: CASEGREGRFTGELFF. As DNA, the CDR3 is TGTGCCAGCGAGGGTCGGGAGGGCCGGTTCACCGGGGAGCTGTTTTTT. Filled out from reference TRBV2 and TRBJ2-2, the complete variable domain reads EPEVTQTPSHQVTQMGQEVILRCVPISNHLYFYWYRQILGQKVEFLVSFYNNEISEKSEIFDDQFSVERPDGSNFTLKIRSTKLEDSAMYFCASEGREGRFTGELFFGEGSRLTVL.

This chain joins TRBV6-1 and TRBJ1-6; 8 nucleotides line up with TRBD1. The CDR3 contains 16 residues. V was pared by 5 bases and J by 6 bases, with 9 bases of the junction left unmatched. The germline V gene has CDR1 MNHNS and CDR2 SASEGT. This chain's CDR3 is CASSIRTGRSNSPLHF. CDR3 DNA sequence: TGTGCCAGCAGTATCCGGACAGGGAGAAGTAATTCACCCCTCCACTTT.

This rearrangement joins TRBV9 to TRBJ2-2; 10 nucleotides agree with TRBD2. Losses at the gene ends were 2 bases for V and 3 bases for J; bases not matched to a gene: 4. The CDR3 totals 16 residues. CDR1 SGDLS and CDR2 YYNGEE come from the germline V gene. The CDR3 region has the DNA TGTGCCAGCAGCGTGAGCGGGAGGGCCGACACCGGGGAGCTGTTTTTT. The encoded protein is CASSVSGRADTGELFF.

About this clonotype itself: A much more abundant neighbour one base away suggests this may be a read error. This chain uses TRBV7-6 with TRBJ2-5, with 7 bases that match TRBD2. Per germline, CDR1 SGHVS and CDR2 FNYEAQ. CDR3 length: 14 amino acids. The CDR3 coding sequence is TGTGTCAGCAGCCCGTGGGGAGGGCAAGAGACCCAGTACTTC. It codes for CVSSPWGGQETQYF.

This clonotype was detected ten times or more. The chain carries TRBV6-2 or TRBV6-3 and TRBJ2-7; TRBD1 aligns across 7 bases. Trimming cost V 0 bases and J 2 bases; bases outside gene matches: 7. CDR1 MNHEY and CDR2 SVGEGT come from the germline V gene. This CDR3 comprises 16 residues. The CDR3 spells CASSYSLRQGPYEQYF. CDR3 in DNA: TGTGCCAGCAGTTACTCCCTGAGACAGGGCCCCTACGAGCAGTACTTC.

The chain links TRBV7-9 to TRBJ2-1; TRBD2 aligns across 8 bases. The CDR3 covers 16 residues. Germline V gene data show CDR1 as SEHNR and CDR2 as FQNEAQ (reference sequence). With 1 base clipped from V and 2 bases from J, the junction kept 4 bases outside the gene matches. This CDR3 reads CASSLDAAGAYNEQFF. The CDR3 DNA reads TGTGCCAGCAGCTTAGATGCAGCGGGGGCCTACAATGAGCAGTTCTTC.

The V gene is TRBV11-2, the J gene TRBJ1-1, with D possibly TRBD1 on 5 matching bases. This CDR3 contains 13 residues. V was clipped by 5 bases and J by 8 bases, with 15 bases between them. Looked up from germline, CDR1 is SGHAT and CDR2 is FQNNGV. As DNA, the CDR3 is TGTGCCAGCAGCGCCATGACAGCTTCGGAAGCTTTCTTT. Translation: CASSAMTASEAFF.

This chain connects TRBV4-2 to TRBJ2-3; 9 nucleotides align to TRBD1. With V trimmed by 1 base and J by 2 bases, 4 bases remained unmatched. This CDR3 has 16 residues. Per the germline V gene, CDR1 is LGHNA and CDR2 is YNFKEQ. The DNA for the CDR3 is TGTGCCAGCAGCCAAGGGACAGGGGATAACACAGATACGCAGTATTTT. Translation gives CASSQGTGDNTDTQYF.

This clonotype was observed a few times. The V and J genes are TRBV30 and TRBJ1-5, with TRBD1 matching over 8 bases. CDR3 size: 14 residues. The V gene end was trimmed by 4 bases and the J gene end by 7 bases; junction bases not matched to a gene: 9. Germline CDR1 and CDR2: GTSNPN and SVGIG (reference sequence). CDR3 sequence (DNA): TGTGCCTGGACCGCGGACAGGGTGACCCAGCCCCAGCATTTT. Amino acid sequence: CAWTADRVTQPQHF.

This clonotype was recorded many times. In DNA form, the CDR3 reads TGCAGTGCTAACCCAAGGCGGGGCCTCCTAGACGAGCAGTACTTC. Protein product: CSANPRRGLLDEQYF. The rearrangement links TRBV20-1 to TRBJ2-7; weak D call: TRBD2 (6 bases). Trimming pared 4 bases from V and 5 bases from J, leaving 21 bases between. Germline values: CDR1 DFQATT, CDR2 SNEGSKA (reference sequence). The CDR3 consists of 15 residues.

Concerning this clonotype: This clone may be a read error of a much larger clone one base away. Likely a read error: the CDR3 ends without its conserved phenylalanine or tryptophan. V and J are TRBV18 and TRBJ1-2; 7 bases align to TRBD1. The V and J ends lost 3 bases and 4 bases, in that order; junction bases with no gene match: 2. The CDR3 extends over 13 amino acids. Germline CDR1 KGHSH, CDR2 LQKENI. The CDR3 DNA follows: TGTGCCAGCTCACCGGACAGGAGCTATGGCTACACCCTC. As protein: CASSPDRSYGYTL.

This clonotype was seen ten or more times. The V gene is TRBV2, the J gene TRBJ1-5; no clear D gene. Germline CDR1 SNHLY, CDR2 FYNNEI. The V end lost 3 bases, the J end lost 2 bases, and 11 bases lay between the germline ends. The CDR3 extends over 15 amino acids. The CDR3 DNA follows: TGTGCCAGCAGTGAGGTGATAGCGGGCAATCAGCCCCAGCATTTT. Its protein product is CASSEVIAGNQPQHF.

This clonotype appeared many times. The J gene is TRBJ2-2, the V gene TRBV3-1, with 8 nucleotides matching TRBD1. The V and J ends lost 8 bases and 5 bases, in that order; junction bases with no gene match: 4. CDR1 and CDR2 from the germline V gene are LGHDT and YNNKEL (reference sequence). This CDR3 region has 13 residues. The CDR3 region has the DNA TGTGCCAGCGGACAGGGTGGGACCGGGGAGCTGTTTTTT. Translating it yields CASGQGGTGELFF.

The rearrangement links TRBV20-1 to TRBJ2-1; the match to TRBD1 covers 7 bases. The ends lost 3 bases at V and 7 bases at J; junction bases unmatched: 9. This CDR3 is built from 14 residues. In germline, CDR1 is DFQATT, CDR2 SNEGSKA (reference sequence). CDR3 amino acids: CSASRDSVGNEQFF. CDR3 nucleotide sequence: TGCAGTGCTAGCCGGGACAGCGTTGGAAATGAGCAGTTCTTC.